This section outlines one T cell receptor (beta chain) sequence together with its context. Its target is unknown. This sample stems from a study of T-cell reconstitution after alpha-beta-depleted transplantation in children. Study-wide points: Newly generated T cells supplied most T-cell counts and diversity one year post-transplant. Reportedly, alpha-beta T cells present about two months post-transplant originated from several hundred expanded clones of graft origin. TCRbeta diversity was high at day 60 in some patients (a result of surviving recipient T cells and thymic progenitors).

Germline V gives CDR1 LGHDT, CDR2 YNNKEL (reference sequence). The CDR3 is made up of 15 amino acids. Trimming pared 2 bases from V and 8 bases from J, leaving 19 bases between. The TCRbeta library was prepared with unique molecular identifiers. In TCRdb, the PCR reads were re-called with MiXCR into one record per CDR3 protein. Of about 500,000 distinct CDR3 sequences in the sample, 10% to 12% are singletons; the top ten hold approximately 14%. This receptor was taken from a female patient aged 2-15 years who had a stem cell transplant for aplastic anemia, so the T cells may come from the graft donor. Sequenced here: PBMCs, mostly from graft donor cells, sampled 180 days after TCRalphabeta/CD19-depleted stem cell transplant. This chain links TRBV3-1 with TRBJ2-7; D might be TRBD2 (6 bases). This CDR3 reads CASSQQSSAGSQQYF. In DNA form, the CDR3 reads TGTGCCAGCAGCCAACAATCTAGCGCCGGATCACAGCAGTACTTC.